This TCR beta chain derives from a study of T cells in Graves' hyperthyroidism and ophthalmopathy. Using RNA transcripts as the source, TCR beta CDR3 regions were amplified. HTBI primers were employed in a first-round RT-PCR of the TCR CDR3. TCRdb reanalysed the multiplex PCR reads using MiXCR and keeps one entry per CDR3 protein. The table shows 500,000 to 600,000 distinct CDR3 sequences, with 40% to 55% occurring only once. This clonotype has only a few counts. Its target is unknown. The J segment lost 7 bases and the V segment lost 5 bases, leaving 6 bases of the junction unmatched. This CDR3 contains 15 residues. Germline CDR1 and CDR2: SGHVS and FQNEAQ. The definition of stable Graves' hyperthyroidism was no ophthalmopathy progression within 18 months. Patients aged 18 to 65 with hyperthyroidism were newly diagnosed, with duration under 2 months. The diagnoses drew upon clinical symptoms, serum thyroxine and TRAb, thyroid ultrasound and orbital computed tomography.

Whole-study findings and limits: The majority of expanded thyroid clonotypes above 0.001 also appeared in blood.

The sequenced material came from peripheral blood or thyroid tissue (not recorded which). The gene calls are TRBV7-8 and TRBJ1-6, with 9 positions matching TRBD1. This receptor was identified in a woman younger than 35 with Graves' hyperthyroidism. The CDR3 sequence: CASSPRDRVNSPLHF. In nucleotides, the CDR3 is TGTGCCAGCAGCCCCCGGGACAGGGTGAATTCACCCCTCCACTTT.